This TCR beta chain was retrieved from a study of T-cell memory formation after mild COVID-19. About the research overall: TCR clusters mostly belonged to single donors.

TCRdb independently ran MiXCR on the 5' RACE reads; one entry per CDR3 protein. The sample has roughly 140,000 distinct CDR3 sequences, 13% to 15% seen once; the top ten hold 28%. There are a few counts of this clonotype. What it binds is not known. Overall study findings and caveats: The appearance of some responding clones in pre-infection memory suggested that cross-reactive memory joined. Clones which contracted sat mainly in CM and EM if CD4+, and in EMRA if CD8+. A balance of CD4 and CD8 characterized clones contracting day 15 to 85, whereas later expanders leaned CD4+.

The origin of this receptor is an adult woman who had mild COVID-19 (a few samples of this study predate the infection). Cell type and time point are not known. The sequenced sample was PBMCs or a T cell subset sorted from them (not recorded which).

The CDR3 coding sequence is TGTGCCAGCAGTGAAGCGCCTTGGGGCGATATCCGCGGCTACACCTTC. Translation: CASSEAPWGDIRGYTF. The chain employs TRBV2 and TRBJ1-2; D perhaps matches TRBD1 (5 bases). V gave up 0 bases and J gave up 8 bases, with 19 bases separating them. The CDR3 has 16 amino acids. Germline V gene sequence: CDR1 SNHLY, CDR2 FYNNEI.